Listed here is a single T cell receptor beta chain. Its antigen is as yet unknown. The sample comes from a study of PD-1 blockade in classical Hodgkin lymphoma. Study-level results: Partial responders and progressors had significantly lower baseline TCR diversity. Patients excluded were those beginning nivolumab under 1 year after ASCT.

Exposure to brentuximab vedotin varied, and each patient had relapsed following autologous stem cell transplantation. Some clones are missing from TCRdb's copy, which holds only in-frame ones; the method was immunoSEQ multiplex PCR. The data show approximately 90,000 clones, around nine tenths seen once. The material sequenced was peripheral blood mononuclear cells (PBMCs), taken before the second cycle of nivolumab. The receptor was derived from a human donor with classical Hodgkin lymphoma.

The CDR3 DNA reads as TGTGCCAGCAGCCGTCGGCGGATGAATGAAAAACTGTTTTTT. Amino acids: CASSRRRMNEKLFF. This rearrangement joins TRBV27 to TRBJ1-4; D ambiguous. Trimming cost V 6 bases and J 5 bases, with 13 bases left between them. This CDR3 comprises 14 residues. Germline assignment: CDR1 MNHEY and CDR2 SMNVEV (reference sequence).